Following are 21 T cell receptor beta chains from one sample sequenced in a study of blood T cell repertoires in COVID-19. The method was immunoSEQ multiplex PCR; TCRdb's version includes in-frame clones alone and lacks a portion of them. Here the sample spans 300,000 or so clones, just under 90% being singletons. The sample taken for sequencing was PBMCs or T cells enriched from blood (not recorded which). These receptors were collected from a woman aged 45-59 years who had been exposed to COVID-19.

The chain combines TRBV6-4 with TRBJ1-6, with TRBD1 matching 7 bases. The V gene end was trimmed by 2 bases and the J gene end by 3 bases; junction bases not matched to a gene: 4. The germline CDR1 and CDR2 sequences are MRHNA and SNTAGT. The CDR3 sequence is 16 residues long. DNA for the CDR3: TGTGCCAGCAGTGACCAGGGGGAGAACTATAATTCACCCCTCCACTTT. It encodes CASSDQGENYNSPLHF.

This clone was counted once. The rearrangement joins TRBV29-1 to TRBJ1-1, with a possible D match to TRBD1 (5 bases). The germline V gene encodes CDR1 SQVTM and CDR2 ANQGSEA. The V gene lost 6 bases and the J gene lost 5 bases, with 10 bases spanning the gap. This CDR3 is built from 11 residues. Here the CDR3 reads CSVNRGTEAFF. CDR3 nucleotides: TGCAGCGTAAACCGGGGGACTGAAGCTTTCTTT.

This sequence joins TRBV7-9 and TRBJ1-3; D is ambiguous. V lost 3 bases to trimming and J lost 4 bases, with 10 bases between them. Germline V lookup: CDR1 SEHNR, CDR2 FQNEAQ (reference sequence). This CDR3 has 14 amino acids. The CDR3 coding sequence is TGTGCCAGCAGCTTTTGGGCCGACGGAAACACCATATATTTT. Translation: CASSFWADGNTIYF.

This chain connects TRBV27 to TRBJ2-1; TRBD1 aligns across 11 bases. The junction had 17 bases not matched to a gene; V was cut back by 7 bases and J by 0 bases. Germline CDR1 MNHEY, CDR2 SMNVEV (reference sequence). CDR3 length equals 20 residues. In DNA form, the CDR3 reads TGTGCCAGCACCTGGACAGGGGGCGTCCTGATATCGAGCTCCTACAATGAGCAGTTCTTC. This codes for CASTWTGGVLISSSYNEQFF.

The chain carries TRBV5-8 and TRBJ1-4; D may be TRBD1 (5 bases). In germline, CDR1 is SGHTS, CDR2 YDEGEE. Trimming shortened V by 0 bases and J by 4 bases, and 7 bases separated the two germline ends. This CDR3 has 14 residues. The CDR3: CASSLGQGNEKLFF. CDR3 DNA: TGTGCCAGCAGCTTGGGGCAGGGTAATGAAAAACTGTTTTTT.

V is TRBV7-6 and J is TRBJ1-5; D is unresolved. Between the trimmed V and J ends, which lost 1 base and 4 bases, there was a span of 11 bases. The CDR3 length is 15 residues. From germline, CDR1 is SGHVS and CDR2 FNYEAQ. CDR3 amino acids: CASSLEAGVNQPQHF. In DNA, the CDR3 is TGTGCCAGCAGCTTAGAGGCCGGGGTGAATCAGCCCCAGCATTTT.

The V call is TRBV7-2, the J call TRBJ2-3; D not resolved. Trimming pared 2 bases from V and 5 bases from J, leaving 8 bases between. CDR3 length equals 13 residues. Germline V gives CDR1 SGHTA, CDR2 FQGNSA. CDR3 in amino acids: CASSLRSRDTQYF. As DNA, the CDR3 is TGTGCCAGCAGCTTACGGTCGAGAGATACGCAGTATTTT.

V gene TRBV28 combines with J gene TRBJ2-1; D is undetermined. Between the trimmed V and J ends, which lost 3 bases and 7 bases, there was a span of 13 bases. Germline values: CDR1 MDHEN, CDR2 SYDVKM. This CDR3 is 14 amino acids long. CDR3 residues: CASSFGRYPNEQFF. The CDR3 bases are TGTGCCAGCAGTTTTGGTCGCTACCCTAATGAGCAGTTCTTC.

CDR3 in amino acids: CASSVAGLTDTQYF. The CDR3, as DNA: TGTGCCAGCAGCGTGGCGGGGTTGACAGATACGCAGTATTTT. V is TRBV9 and J is TRBJ2-3, with D possibly matching TRBD2 (6 bases). The CDR3 has 14 residues. V lost 2 bases, J lost 3 bases, and 10 bases lay in between. CDR1 is SGDLS, CDR2 YYNGEE, per germline.

This clone was observed a single time. The gene calls are TRBV18 and TRBJ1-1; possible D gene TRBD1, 5 bases. V lost 2 bases and J 4 bases, leaving 11 bases between the germline ends. The CDR3 has 14 residues. CDR1 KGHSH and CDR2 LQKENI come from the germline V gene. This CDR3 is CASSPYTGITEAFF. CDR3 DNA sequence: TGTGCCAGCTCACCATATACAGGAATCACTGAAGCTTTCTTT.

The chain is built from TRBV12-3 or TRBV12-4 and TRBJ1-1; D is ambiguous. V lost 3 bases and J 8 bases, leaving 13 bases between the germline ends. The CDR3 has 13 amino acids. The DNA for the CDR3 is TGTGCCAGCAGTTTGGGCCCCCTCCGGGAAGCTTTCTTT. It yields the protein CASSLGPLREAFF.

J is TRBJ2-7 and V is TRBV28; no reliable D call. Deletions cut 6 bases from V and 2 bases from J, with 14 bases between. The CDR3 sequence is 14 residues long. Germline V gene lookup returns CDR1 MDHEN and CDR2 SYDVKM. The CDR3 DNA sequence: TGTGCCAGCAGGGCGGCGCTCGGAACCTACGAGCAGTACTTC. Amino acid sequence: CASRAALGTYEQYF.

The DNA of the CDR3 is TGTGCCAGCAGCTTCGGTAGCGGCAACTACGAGCAGTACTTC. This codes for CASSFGSGNYEQYF. V gene TRBV11-2 combines with J gene TRBJ2-7; perhaps TRBD2 as D (6 bases). Germline values: CDR1 SGHAT, CDR2 FQNNGV. V lost 3 bases, J lost 3 bases, and 12 bases lay in between. CDR3 length: 14 amino acids.

V is TRBV15 and J is TRBJ2-7; 10 nucleotides agree with TRBD1. The CDR3 covers 15 residues. V lost 4 bases, J lost 4 bases, and 7 bases stayed unmatched. Germline CDR1 is LNHNV and CDR2 is YYDKDF (reference sequence). The DNA of the CDR3 is TGTGCCACCAGCAACCGGGACAGGGGATCGTACGAGCAGTACTTC. This sequence encodes CATSNRDRGSYEQYF.

The chain is built from TRBV9 and TRBJ2-3; D remains ambiguous. The germline V gene encodes CDR1 SGDLS and CDR2 YYNGEE. There are 12 residues in the CDR3. V was cut by 5 bases and J by 0 bases, with 4 bases left in between. CDR3 nucleotides: TGTGCCAGCAGGGGCAGCACAGATACGCAGTATTTT. It codes for CASRGSTDTQYF.

The chain links TRBV7-9 to TRBJ2-2; D remains unclear. Germline loops: CDR1 SEHNR, CDR2 FQNEAQ (reference sequence). Trimming left V 5 bases short and J 3 bases short, with 22 bases between. This CDR3 is 18 amino acids long. The CDR3 sequence: CASSVTPGIGQYTGELFF. The CDR3 region has the DNA TGTGCCAGCAGCGTAACGCCCGGAATTGGGCAGTACACCGGGGAGCTGTTTTTT.

The V gene is TRBV18, the J gene TRBJ1-4; 7 bases match TRBD1. This CDR3 spans 14 amino acids. CDR1 and CDR2 (germline): KGHSH, LQKENI. The trim removed 8 bases at V and 5 bases at J, leaving 8 bases unmatched. CDR3 bases: TGTGCCAGCGCTCCGGGACAGATCAATGAAAAACTGTTTTTT. It translates to CASAPGQINEKLFF.

The chain recombines TRBV5-4 with TRBJ1-3; 8 bases agree with TRBD1. The CDR3 runs 18 residues. Germline assignment: CDR1 SGHNT and CDR2 YYREEE (reference sequence). V was pared by 4 bases and J by 1 base, with 13 bases of the junction left unmatched. The CDR3 here is CASSPGGATGASGNTIYF. CDR3 nucleotides: TGTGCCAGCAGCCCCGGAGGGGCGACAGGGGCGTCTGGAAACACCATATATTTT.

V is TRBV3-1 (or the pseudogene TRBV3-2) and J is TRBJ1-5; D ambiguous. The CDR3 covers 16 residues. V was pared by 1 base and J by 1 base, with 11 bases between. Germline loops: CDR1 LGHDT, CDR2 YNNKEL (reference sequence). Here the CDR3 reads CASSQGPAVSNQPQHF. The CDR3 DNA sequence: TGTGCCAGCAGCCAAGGCCCAGCGGTGAGCAATCAGCCCCAGCATTTT.

This chain uses TRBV7-9 with TRBJ1-4; 7 bases match TRBD1. Trimming at V came to 5 bases and at J to 4 bases, leaving 7 bases not matched to a gene. CDR1 is SEHNR, CDR2 FQNEAQ, per germline (reference sequence). The CDR3 spans 15 residues. The CDR3 DNA sequence: TGTGCCAGCAGCCCTAACAGGGGCCTTAATGAAAAACTGTTTTTT. Translated, it gives CASSPNRGLNEKLFF.

The chain couples TRBV7-8 to TRBJ1-6, with a tentative D call TRBD1 (5 bases). CDR3 length equals 16 residues. Trimming cost V 1 base and J 8 bases, with 15 bases left between them. The germline CDR1 and CDR2 sequences are SGHVS and FQNEAQ. The chain's CDR3 is CASSLVPRAGDSPLHF. CDR3 nucleotides: TGTGCCAGCAGCTTAGTCCCCAGGGCCGGTGATTCACCCCTCCACTTT. The full variable domain, completed using reference TRBV7-8 and TRBJ1-6, is GAGVSQSPRYKVAKRGQDVALRCDPISGHVSLFWYQQALGQGPEFLTYFQNEAQLDKSGLPSDRFFAERPEGSVSTLKIQRTQQEDSAVYLCASSLVPRAGDSPLHFGNGTRLTVT.